This record concerns one T cell receptor beta chain sequence. Libraries were prepared by immunoSEQ multiplex PCR; TCRdb keeps only in-frame clonotypes and omits some of them. Of more than 50,000 clones listed, 90% to 95% are singletons. Germline V CDR1 and CDR2: SGHTS, YDEGEE. V lost 2 bases to trimming and J lost 6 bases; unmatched junction nucleotides: 5. The CDR3 consists of 14 residues. This sample was taken from a study of T cell changes during pregnancy in multiple sclerosis. The origin of this receptor is a female donor with multiple sclerosis, enrolled in a pregnancy study. J is TRBJ2-7 and V is TRBV5-8; 10 bases agree with TRBD1. The sample was CD8+ T cells from peripheral blood mononuclear cells, taken after pregnancy. CDR3 bases: TGTGCCAGCAGCTTCGGACAGGGGGGATTCGAGCAGTACTTC. This codes for CASSFGQGGFEQYF.